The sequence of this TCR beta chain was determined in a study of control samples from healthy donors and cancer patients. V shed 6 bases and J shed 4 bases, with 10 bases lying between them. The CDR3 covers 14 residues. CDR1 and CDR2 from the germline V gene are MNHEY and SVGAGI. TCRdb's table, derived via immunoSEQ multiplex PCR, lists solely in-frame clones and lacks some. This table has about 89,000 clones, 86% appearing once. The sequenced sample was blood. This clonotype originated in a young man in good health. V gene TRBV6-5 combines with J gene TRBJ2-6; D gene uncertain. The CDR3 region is CASRSPSGANVLTF. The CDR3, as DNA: TGTGCCAGCAGATCCCCATCGGGGGCCAACGTCCTGACTTTC.